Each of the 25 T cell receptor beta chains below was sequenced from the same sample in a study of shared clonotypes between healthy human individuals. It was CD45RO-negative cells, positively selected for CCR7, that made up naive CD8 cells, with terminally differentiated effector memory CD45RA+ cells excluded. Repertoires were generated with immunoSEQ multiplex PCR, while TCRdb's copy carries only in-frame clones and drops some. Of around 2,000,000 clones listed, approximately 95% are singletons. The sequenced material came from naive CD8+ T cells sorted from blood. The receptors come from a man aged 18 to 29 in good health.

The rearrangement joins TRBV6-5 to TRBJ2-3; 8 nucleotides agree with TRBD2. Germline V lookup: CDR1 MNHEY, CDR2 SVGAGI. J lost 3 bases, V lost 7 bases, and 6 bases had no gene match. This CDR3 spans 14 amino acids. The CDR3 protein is CASTRAGVTDTQYF. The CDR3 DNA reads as TGTGCCAGCACCAGAGCGGGAGTTACAGATACGCAGTATTTT.

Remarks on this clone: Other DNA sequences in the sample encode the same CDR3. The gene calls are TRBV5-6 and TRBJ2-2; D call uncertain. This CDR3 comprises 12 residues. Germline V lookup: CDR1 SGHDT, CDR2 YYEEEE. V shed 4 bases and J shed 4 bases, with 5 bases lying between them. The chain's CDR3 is CASSGITGELFF. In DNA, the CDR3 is TGTGCCAGCAGCGGGATCACCGGGGAGCTGTTTTTT.

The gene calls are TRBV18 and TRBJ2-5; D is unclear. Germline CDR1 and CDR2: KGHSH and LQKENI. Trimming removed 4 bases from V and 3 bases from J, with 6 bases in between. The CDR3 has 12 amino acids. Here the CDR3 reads CASSLLKETQYF. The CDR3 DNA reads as TGTGCCAGCTCACTCCTGAAAGAGACCCAGTACTTC. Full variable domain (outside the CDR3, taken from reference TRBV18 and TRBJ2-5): NAGVMQNPRHLVRRRGQEARLRCSPMKGHSHVYWYRQLPEEGLKFMVYLQKENIIDESGMPKERFSAEFPKEGPSILRIQQVVRGDSAAYFCASSLLKETQYFGPGTRLLVL.

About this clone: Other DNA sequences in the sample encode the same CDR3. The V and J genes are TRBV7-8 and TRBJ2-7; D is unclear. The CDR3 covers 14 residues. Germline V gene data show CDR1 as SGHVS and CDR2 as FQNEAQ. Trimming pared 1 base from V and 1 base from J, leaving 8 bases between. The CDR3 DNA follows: TGTGCCAGCAGCTTAGTTGGGGATTCCTACGAGCAGTACTTC. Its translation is CASSLVGDSYEQYF.

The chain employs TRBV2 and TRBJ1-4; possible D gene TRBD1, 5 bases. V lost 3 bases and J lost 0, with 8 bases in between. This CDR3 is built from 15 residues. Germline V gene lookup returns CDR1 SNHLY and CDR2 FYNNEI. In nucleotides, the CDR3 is TGTGCCAGCAGTGACCCGACAGCAACTAATGAAAAACTGTTTTTT. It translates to CASSDPTATNEKLFF.

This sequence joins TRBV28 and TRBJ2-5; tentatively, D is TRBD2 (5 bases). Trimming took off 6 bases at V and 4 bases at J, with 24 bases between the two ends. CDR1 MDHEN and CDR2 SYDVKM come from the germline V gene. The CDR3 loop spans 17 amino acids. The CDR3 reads CASSPTGSAGSLETQYF. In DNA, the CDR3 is TGTGCCAGCAGCCCCACGGGGTCCGCTGGTAGTTTAGAGACCCAGTACTTC.

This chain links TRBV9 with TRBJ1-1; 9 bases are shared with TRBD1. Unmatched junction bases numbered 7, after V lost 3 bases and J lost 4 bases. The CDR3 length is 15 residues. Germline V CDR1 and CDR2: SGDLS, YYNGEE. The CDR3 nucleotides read TGTGCCAGCAGCGGCCCCGGGACAGGGTCCACTGAAGCTTTCTTT. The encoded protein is CASSGPGTGSTEAFF.

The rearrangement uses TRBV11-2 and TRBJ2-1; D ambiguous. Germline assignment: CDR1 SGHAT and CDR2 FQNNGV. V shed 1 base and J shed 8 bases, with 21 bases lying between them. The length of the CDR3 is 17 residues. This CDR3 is CASSLVPAPYLFDEQFF. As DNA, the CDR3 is TGTGCCAGCAGCTTAGTGCCAGCACCATACCTCTTCGATGAGCAGTTCTTC. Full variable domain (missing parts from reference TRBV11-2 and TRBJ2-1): EAGVAQSPRYKIIEKRQSVAFWCNPISGHATLYWYQQILGQGPKLLIQFQNNGVVDDSQLPKDRFSAERLKGVDSTLKIQPAKLEDSAVYLCASSLVPAPYLFDEQFFGPGTRLTVL.

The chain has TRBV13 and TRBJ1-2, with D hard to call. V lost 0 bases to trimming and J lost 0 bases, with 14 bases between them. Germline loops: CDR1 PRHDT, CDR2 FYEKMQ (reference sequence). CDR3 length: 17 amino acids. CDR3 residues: CASSLGLQPPANYGYTF. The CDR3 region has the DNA TGTGCCAGCAGCTTAGGCTTACAGCCCCCAGCTAACTATGGCTACACCTTC.

CDR3 in DNA: TGTGCCAGCAGTTACTACGGGGAGTCACCCCTCCACTTT. Protein sequence: CASSYYGESPLHF. The chain carries TRBV6-5 and TRBJ1-6; the D is unclear. Trimming took 1 base from V and 10 from J, leaving 8 bases between them. The germline gives CDR1 MNHEY, CDR2 SVGAGI. The CDR3 is made up of 13 amino acids.

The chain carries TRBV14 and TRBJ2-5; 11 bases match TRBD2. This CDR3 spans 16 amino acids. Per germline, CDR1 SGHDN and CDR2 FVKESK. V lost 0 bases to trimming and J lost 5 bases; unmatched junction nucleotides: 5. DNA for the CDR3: TGTGCCAGCAGCCAAGAGCGACTAGCGGGATTGGAGACCCAGTACTTC. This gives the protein CASSQERLAGLETQYF.

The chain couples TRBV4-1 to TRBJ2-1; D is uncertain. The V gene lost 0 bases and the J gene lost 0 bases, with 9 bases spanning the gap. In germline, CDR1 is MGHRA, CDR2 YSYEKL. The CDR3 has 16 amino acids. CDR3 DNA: TGCGCCAGCAGCCAAGACGGTCAGAGCTCCTACAATGAGCAGTTCTTC. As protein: CASSQDGQSSYNEQFF.

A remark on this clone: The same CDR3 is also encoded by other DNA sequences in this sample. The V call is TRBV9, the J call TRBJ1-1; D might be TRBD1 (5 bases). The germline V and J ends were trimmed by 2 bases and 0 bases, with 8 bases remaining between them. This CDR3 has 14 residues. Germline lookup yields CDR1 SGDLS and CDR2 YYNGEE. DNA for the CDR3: TGTGCCAGCAGCGTTGGGACCCTGAACACTGAAGCTTTCTTT. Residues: CASSVGTLNTEAFF.

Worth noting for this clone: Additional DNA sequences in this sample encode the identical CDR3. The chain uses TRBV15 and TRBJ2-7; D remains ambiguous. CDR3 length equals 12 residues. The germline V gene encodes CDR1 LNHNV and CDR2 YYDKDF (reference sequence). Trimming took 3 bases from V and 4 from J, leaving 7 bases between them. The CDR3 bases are TGTGCCACCAGCAGGGGCCCGTACGAGCAGTACTTC. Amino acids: CATSRGPYEQYF.

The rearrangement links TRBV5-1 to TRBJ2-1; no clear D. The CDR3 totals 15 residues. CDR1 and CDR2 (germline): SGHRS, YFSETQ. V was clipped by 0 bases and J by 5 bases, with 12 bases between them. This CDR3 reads CASSLDPQTHNEQFF. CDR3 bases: TGCGCCAGCAGCTTGGATCCCCAAACCCACAATGAGCAGTTCTTC.

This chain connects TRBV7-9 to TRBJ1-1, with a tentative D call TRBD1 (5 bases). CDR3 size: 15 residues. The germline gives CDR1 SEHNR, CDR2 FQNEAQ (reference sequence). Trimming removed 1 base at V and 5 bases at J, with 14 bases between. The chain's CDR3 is CASSLVQGVGTEAFF. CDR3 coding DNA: TGTGCCAGCAGCTTAGTGCAGGGCGTGGGGACTGAAGCTTTCTTT.

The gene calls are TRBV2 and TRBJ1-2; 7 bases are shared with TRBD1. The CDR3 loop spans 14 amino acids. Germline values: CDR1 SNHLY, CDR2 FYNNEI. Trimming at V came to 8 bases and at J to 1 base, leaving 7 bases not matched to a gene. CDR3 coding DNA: TGTGCCAGCCTTGGACAGGTTATTAACTATGGCTACACCTTC. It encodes CASLGQVINYGYTF.

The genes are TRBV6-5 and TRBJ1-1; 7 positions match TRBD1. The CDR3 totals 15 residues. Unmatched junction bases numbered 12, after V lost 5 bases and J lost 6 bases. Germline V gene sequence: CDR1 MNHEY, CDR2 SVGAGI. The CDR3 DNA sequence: TGTGCCAGCAGTGGCCGAGGCAGGGACAGAGCTGAAGCTTTCTTT. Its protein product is CASSGRGRDRAEAFF.

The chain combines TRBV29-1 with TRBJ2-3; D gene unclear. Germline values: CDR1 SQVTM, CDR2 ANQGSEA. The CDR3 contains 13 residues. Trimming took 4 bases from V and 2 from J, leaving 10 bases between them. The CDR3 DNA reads TGCAGCGTTGGCGATCCTACCACAGATACGCAGTATTTT. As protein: CSVGDPTTDTQYF.

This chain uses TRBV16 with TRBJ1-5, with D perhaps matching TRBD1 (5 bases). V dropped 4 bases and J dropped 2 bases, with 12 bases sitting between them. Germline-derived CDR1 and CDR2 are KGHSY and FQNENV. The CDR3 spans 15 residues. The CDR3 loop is CASSPEGVGNQPQHF. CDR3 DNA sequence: TGTGCCAGCAGCCCAGAAGGGGTTGGCAATCAGCCCCAGCATTTT.

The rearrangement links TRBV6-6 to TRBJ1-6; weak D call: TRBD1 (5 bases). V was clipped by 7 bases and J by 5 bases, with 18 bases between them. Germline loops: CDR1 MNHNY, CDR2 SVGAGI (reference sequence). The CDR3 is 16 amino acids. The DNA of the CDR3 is TGTGCCAGCACCGACGTGGCAGGGAGCCATAATTCACCCCTCCACTTT. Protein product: CASTDVAGSHNSPLHF.

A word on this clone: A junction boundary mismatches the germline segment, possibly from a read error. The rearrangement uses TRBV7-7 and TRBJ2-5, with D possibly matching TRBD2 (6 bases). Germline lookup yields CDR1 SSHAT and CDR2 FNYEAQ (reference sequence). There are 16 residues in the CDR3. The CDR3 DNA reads TGTGCTAGCAGCGTCAACTGGGGGGTGACCCAAGAGACCCAGTACTTC. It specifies CASSVNWGVTQETQYF.

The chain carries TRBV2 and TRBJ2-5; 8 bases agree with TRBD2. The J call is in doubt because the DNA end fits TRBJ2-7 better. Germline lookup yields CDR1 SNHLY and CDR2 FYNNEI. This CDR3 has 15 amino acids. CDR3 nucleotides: TGTGCCAGCAGCCCTCCAGCGGGGGCCGCCTACGAGCAGTACTTC. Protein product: CASSPPAGAAYEQYF.

CDR3 nucleotides: TGCGCCAGCAGCCAAGAGGGGTCTACCGGACTAGCGGGTTACACGCAGTACTTC. Protein: CASSQEGSTGLAGYTQYF. V and J are TRBV4-1 and TRBJ2-7; 11 positions agree with TRBD2. The J segment lost 9 bases and the V segment lost 0 bases, leaving 16 bases of the junction unmatched. Germline values: CDR1 MGHRA, CDR2 YSYEKL. The CDR3 contains 18 residues.

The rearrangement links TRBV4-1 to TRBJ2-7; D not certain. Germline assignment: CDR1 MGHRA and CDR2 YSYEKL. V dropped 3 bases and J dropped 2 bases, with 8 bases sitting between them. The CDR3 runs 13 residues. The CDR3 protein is CASSHAPAYEQYF. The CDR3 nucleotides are TGCGCCAGCAGCCACGCCCCGGCCTACGAGCAGTACTTC.